Listed here are 4 T cell receptor beta chains from one sample, sequenced in a study of blood T cells in healthy people across ages (dated by TCRdb to about 2015). The library was produced with 5' RACE. The listed sequencing device is Illumina HiSeq 2500. A second roughly 6 to 12 cycle PCR used a sample-barcoded 5' primer and a J-beta primer mix. The public sequencing data were trimmed at Q25 with fastp and processed into clonotypes with MiXCR by TCRdb, which kept only in-frame beta chains. For every CDR3 protein sequence, its rows merge into one entry that carries the most common genes and DNA. The sample yields over 1,200,000 distinct CDR3 sequences; almost 60% were counted once. The ten largest clones add up to over 5% of the sample. The sequenced sample consisted of blood. These receptors came from a man younger than 30 in good health.

The chain has TRBV20-1 and TRBJ2-5, with D possibly being TRBD2 (6 bases). The CDR3 has 15 residues. CDR1 and CDR2 (germline): DFQATT, SNEGSKA (reference sequence). The germline V and J ends were trimmed by 6 bases and 4 bases, with 21 bases remaining between them. CDR3 sequence (DNA): TGCAGTGCCACTAGAGGAGGGATAGATTCAGAGACCCAGTACTTC. Protein product: CSATRGGIDSETQYF.

The chain joins TRBV6-6 to TRBJ1-1; a possible D gene is TRBD1 (6 bases). The length of the CDR3 is 15 residues. Germline CDR1 reads MNHNY; CDR2 reads SVGAGI (reference sequence). V dropped 0 bases and J dropped 4 bases, with 12 bases sitting between them. CDR3 sequence: CASSYSGQGSTEAFF. The CDR3 DNA reads as TGTGCCAGCAGTTACTCGGGCCAGGGGAGCACTGAAGCTTTCTTT.

This sequence joins TRBV4-3 and TRBJ2-3; tentative D call: TRBD2 (6 bases). The CDR3 is made up of 16 amino acids. The ends were cut back, 4 bases at V and 2 bases at J, with 16 bases in the middle. The germline V gene encodes CDR1 LGHNA and CDR2 YSLEER. CDR3 sequence: CASSRTGGTTTDTQYF. The CDR3 region has the DNA TGCGCCAGCAGCCGGACTGGCGGGACCACCACAGATACGCAGTATTTT.

A few counts support this clonotype. This chain joins TRBV7-2 and TRBJ2-7; 8 bases map to TRBD2. This CDR3 is 16 amino acids long. In germline, CDR1 is SGHTA, CDR2 FQGNSA. Losses at the gene ends were 2 bases for V and 2 bases for J; bases not matched to a gene: 8. The CDR3 is CASSLPGLALTYEQYF. As DNA, the CDR3 is TGTGCCAGCAGCTTACCCGGACTAGCCCTCACCTACGAGCAGTACTTC.